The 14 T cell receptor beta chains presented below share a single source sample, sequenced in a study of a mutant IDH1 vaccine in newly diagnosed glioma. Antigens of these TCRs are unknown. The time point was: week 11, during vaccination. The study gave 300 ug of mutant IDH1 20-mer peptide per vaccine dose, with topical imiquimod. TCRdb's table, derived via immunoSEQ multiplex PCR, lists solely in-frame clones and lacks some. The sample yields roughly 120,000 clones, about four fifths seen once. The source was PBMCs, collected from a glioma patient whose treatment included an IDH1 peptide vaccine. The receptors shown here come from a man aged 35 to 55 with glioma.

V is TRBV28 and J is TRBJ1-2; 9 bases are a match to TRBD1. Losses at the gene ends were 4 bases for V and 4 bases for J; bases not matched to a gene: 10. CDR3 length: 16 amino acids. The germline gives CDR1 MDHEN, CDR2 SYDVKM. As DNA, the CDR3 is TGTGCCAGCAGTTCCCGTGGGACAGGGCCCGGCTATGGCTACACCTTC. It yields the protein CASSSRGTGPGYGYTF.

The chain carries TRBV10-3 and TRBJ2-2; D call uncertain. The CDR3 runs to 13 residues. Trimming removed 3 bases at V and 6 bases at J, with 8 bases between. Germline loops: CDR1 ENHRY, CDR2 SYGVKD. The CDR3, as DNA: TGTGCCATCAGTGAAGACAACTCCGGGGAGCTGTTTTTT. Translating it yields CAISEDNSGELFF.

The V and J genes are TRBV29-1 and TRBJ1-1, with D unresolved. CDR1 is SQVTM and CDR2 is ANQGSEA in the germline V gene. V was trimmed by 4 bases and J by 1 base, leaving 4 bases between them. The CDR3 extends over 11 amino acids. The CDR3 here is CSVGQNTEAFF. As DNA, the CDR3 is TGCAGCGTTGGGCAGAACACTGAAGCTTTCTTT.

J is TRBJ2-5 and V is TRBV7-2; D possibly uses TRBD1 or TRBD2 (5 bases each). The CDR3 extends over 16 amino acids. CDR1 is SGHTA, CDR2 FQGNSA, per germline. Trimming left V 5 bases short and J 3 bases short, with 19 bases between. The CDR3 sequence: CASSAATAVLKETQYF. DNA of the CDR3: TGTGCCAGCAGCGCTGCGACAGCGGTGTTAAAAGAGACCCAGTACTTC. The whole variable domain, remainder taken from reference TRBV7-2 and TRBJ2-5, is GAGVSQSPSNKVTEKGKDVELRCDPISGHTALYWYRQSLGQGLEFLIYFQGNSAPDKSGLPSDRFSAERTGGSVSTLTIQRTQQEDSAVYLCASSAATAVLKETQYFGPGTRLLVL.

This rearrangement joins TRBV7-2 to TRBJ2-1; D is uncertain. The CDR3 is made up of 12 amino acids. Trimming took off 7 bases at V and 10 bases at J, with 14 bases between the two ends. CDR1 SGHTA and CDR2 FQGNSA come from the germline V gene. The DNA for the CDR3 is TGTGCCAGCACCCTCGAGCGACTCGAGCAGTTCTTC. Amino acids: CASTLERLEQFF.

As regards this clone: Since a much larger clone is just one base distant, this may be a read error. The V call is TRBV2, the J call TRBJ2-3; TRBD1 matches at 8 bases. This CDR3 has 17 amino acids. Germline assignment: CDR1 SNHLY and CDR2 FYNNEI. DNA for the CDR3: TGTACCAGCAGTGAAAGGTTGACAGGGGCCTTCACAGATACGCAGTATTTT. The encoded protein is CTSSERLTGAFTDTQYF.

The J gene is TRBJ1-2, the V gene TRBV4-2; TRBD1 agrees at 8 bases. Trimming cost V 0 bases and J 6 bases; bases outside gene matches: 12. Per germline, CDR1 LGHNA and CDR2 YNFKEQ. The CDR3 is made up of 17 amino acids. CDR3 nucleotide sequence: TGTGCCAGCAGCCAAGATCGGTCGCAGGGGGCGCATCATGGCTACACCTTC. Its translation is CASSQDRSQGAHHGYTF.

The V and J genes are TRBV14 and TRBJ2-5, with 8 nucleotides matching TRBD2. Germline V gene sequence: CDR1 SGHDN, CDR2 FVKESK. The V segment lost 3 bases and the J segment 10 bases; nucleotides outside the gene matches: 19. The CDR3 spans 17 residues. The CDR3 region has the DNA TGTGCCAGCAGCCAGTGGACTGGCGGGGGGTCATCACGTGTCCAGTACTTC. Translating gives CASSQWTGGGSSRVQYF. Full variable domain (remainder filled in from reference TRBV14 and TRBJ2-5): EAGVTQFPSHSVIEKGQTVTLRCDPISGHDNLYWYRRVMGKEIKFLLHFVKESKQDESGMPNNRFLAERTGGTYSTLKVQPAELEDSGVYFCASSQWTGGGSSRVQYFGPGTRLLVL.

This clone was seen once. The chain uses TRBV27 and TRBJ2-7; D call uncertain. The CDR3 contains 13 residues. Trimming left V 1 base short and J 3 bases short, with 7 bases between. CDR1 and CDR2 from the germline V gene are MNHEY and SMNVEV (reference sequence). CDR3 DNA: TGTGCCAGCAGTTTATATGCCGGCTACGAGCAGTACTTC. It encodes CASSLYAGYEQYF.

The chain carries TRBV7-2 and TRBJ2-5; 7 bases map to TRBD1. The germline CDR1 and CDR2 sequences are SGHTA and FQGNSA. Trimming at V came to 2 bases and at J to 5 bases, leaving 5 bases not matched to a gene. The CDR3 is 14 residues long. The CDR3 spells CASSLTGAGETQYF. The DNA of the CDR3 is TGTGCCAGCAGCTTAACAGGGGCAGGGGAGACCCAGTACTTC.

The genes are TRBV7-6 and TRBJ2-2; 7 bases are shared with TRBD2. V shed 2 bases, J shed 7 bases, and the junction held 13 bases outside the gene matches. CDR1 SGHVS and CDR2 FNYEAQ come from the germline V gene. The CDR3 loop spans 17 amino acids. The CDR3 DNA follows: TGTGCCAGCAGCTTAAGTCATCACCAGCGGGGAGGCGGGGAGCTGTTTTTT. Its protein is CASSLSHHQRGGGELFF.

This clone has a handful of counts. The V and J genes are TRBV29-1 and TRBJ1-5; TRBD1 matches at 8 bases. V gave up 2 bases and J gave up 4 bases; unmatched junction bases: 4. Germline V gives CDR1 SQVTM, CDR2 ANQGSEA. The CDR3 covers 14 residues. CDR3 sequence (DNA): TGCAGCGTTGAATTACAGGGGGGGAATCAGCCCCAGCATTTT. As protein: CSVELQGGNQPQHF.

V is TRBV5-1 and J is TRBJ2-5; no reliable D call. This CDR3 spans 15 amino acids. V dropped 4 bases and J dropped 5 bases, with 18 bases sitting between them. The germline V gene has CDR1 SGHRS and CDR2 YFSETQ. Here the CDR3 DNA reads TGCGCCAGCAGCGTGGACCCAAAAGTGGTCGAGACCCAGTACTTC. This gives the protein CASSVDPKVVETQYF. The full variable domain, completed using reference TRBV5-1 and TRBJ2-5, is KAGVTQTPRYLIKTRGQQVTLSCSPISGHRSVSWYQQTPGQGLQFLFEYFSETQRNKGNFPGRFSGRQFSNSRSEMNVSTLELGDSALYLCASSVDPKVVETQYFGPGTRLLVL.

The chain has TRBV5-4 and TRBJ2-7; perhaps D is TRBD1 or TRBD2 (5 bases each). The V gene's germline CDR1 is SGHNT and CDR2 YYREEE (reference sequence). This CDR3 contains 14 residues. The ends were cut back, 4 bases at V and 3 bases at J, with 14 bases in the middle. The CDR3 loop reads CASSGRGQGYEQYF. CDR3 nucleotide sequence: TGTGCCAGCAGCGGCCGAGGGCAGGGCTACGAGCAGTACTTC.